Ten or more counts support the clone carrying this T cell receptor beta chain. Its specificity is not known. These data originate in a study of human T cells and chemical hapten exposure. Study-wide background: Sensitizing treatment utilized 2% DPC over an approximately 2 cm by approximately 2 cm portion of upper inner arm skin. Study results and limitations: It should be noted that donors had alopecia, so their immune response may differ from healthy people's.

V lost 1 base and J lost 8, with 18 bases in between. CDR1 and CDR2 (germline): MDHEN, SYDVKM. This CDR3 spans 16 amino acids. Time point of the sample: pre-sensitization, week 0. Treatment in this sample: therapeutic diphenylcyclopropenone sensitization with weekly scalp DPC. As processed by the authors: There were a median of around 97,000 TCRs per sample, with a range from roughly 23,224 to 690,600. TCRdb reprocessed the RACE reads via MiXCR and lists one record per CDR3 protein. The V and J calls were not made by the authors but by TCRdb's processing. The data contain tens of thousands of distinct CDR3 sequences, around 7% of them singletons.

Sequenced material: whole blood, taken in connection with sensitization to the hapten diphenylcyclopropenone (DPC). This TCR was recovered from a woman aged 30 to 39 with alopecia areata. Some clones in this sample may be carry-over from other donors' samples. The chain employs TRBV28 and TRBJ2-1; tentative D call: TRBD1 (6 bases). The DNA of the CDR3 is TGTGCCAGCAGTTTATTGGGGACAAGCGGCAGCTATGAGCAGTTCTTC. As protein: CASSLLGTSGSYEQFF.